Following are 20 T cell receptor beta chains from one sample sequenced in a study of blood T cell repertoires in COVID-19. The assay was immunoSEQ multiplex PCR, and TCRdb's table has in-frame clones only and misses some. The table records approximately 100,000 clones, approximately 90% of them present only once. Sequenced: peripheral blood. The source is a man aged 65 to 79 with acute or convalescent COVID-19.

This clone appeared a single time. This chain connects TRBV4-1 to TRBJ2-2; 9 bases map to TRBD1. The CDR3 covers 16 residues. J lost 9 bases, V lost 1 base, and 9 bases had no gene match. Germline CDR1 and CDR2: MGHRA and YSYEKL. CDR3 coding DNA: TGCGCCAGCAGCCAAGTTCAACAGGGGGCGTCCAGGGAGCTGTTTTTT. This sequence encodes CASSQVQQGASRELFF.

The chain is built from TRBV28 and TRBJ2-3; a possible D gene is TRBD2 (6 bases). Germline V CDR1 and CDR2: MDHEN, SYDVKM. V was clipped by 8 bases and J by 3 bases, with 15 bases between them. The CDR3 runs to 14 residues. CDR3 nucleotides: TGTGCCAGCTGGAGGGAAGGTAGGACAGATACGCAGTATTTT. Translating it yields CASWREGRTDTQYF.

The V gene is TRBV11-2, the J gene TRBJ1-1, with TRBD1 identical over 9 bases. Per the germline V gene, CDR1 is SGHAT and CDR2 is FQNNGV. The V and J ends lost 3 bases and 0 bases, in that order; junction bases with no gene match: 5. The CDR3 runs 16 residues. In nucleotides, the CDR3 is TGTGCCAGCAGCTTGACAGGGGGGCCGATGAACACTGAAGCTTTCTTT. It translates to CASSLTGGPMNTEAFF.

The CDR3: CASSEARQGRATEAFF. As DNA, the CDR3 is TGTGCCAGCAGTGAAGCGAGGCAGGGGAGGGCCACTGAAGCTTTCTTT. V gene TRBV6-1 combines with J gene TRBJ1-1, with D tentatively TRBD1 (6 bases). The CDR3 consists of 16 residues. The V end lost 0 bases, the J end lost 4 bases, and 15 bases lay between the germline ends. Germline CDR1 MNHNS, CDR2 SASEGT.

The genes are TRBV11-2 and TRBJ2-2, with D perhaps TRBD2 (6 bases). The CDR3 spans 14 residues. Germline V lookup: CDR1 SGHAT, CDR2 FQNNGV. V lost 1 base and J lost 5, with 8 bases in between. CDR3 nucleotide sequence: TGTGCCAGCAGCTTAGTACGGGGGACCGGGGAGCTGTTTTTT. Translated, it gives CASSLVRGTGELFF.

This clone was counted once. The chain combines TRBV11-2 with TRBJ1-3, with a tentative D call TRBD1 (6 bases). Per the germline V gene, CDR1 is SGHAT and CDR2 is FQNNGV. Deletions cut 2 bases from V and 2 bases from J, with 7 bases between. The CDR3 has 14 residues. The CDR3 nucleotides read TGTGCCAGCAGCTTACGGACAGCTGGAAACACCATATATTTT. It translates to CASSLRTAGNTIYF.

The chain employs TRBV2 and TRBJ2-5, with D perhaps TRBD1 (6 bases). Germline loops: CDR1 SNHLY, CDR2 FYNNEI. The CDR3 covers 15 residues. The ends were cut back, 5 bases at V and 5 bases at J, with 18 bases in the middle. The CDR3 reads CASSSGQTLGETQYF. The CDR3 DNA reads TGTGCCAGCAGTTCCGGACAGACGCTCGGGGAGACCCAGTACTTC.

CDR3: CASSRDSSTEAFF. The CDR3, as DNA: TGCGCCAGCAGTCGAGACAGTAGCACTGAAGCTTTCTTT. The V and J genes are TRBV23-1 and TRBJ1-1, with D possibly TRBD1 on 5 matching bases. TRBV23-1 is assigned to the ORF class and has an uncertain function. The CDR3 runs to 13 residues. Trimming left V 4 bases short and J 4 bases short, with 10 bases between.

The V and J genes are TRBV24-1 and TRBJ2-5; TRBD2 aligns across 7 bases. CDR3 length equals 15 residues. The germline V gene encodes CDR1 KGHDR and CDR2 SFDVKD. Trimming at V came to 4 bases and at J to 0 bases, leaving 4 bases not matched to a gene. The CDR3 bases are TGTGCCACCAGTGAAATGGCGGGGGACCAAGAGACCCAGTACTTC. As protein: CATSEMAGDQETQYF.

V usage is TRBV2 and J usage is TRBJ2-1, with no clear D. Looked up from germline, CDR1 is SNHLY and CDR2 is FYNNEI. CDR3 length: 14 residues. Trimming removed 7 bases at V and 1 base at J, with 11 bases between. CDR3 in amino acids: CASTERSSYNEQFF. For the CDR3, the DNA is TGTGCCAGCACCGAACGGTCGTCCTACAATGAGCAGTTCTTC.

The CDR3 reads CASSLFGDSPLHF. CDR3 DNA: TGTGCCAGCAGCTTATTCGGGGATTCACCCCTCCACTTT. The chain links TRBV7-2 to TRBJ1-6; D is unresolved. Trimming removed 2 bases at V and 8 bases at J, with 7 bases between. Germline values: CDR1 SGHTA, CDR2 FQGNSA. The CDR3 sequence is 13 residues long.

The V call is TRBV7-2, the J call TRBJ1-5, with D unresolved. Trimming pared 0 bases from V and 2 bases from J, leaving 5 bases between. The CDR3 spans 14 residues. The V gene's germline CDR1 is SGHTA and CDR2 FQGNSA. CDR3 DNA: TGTGCCAGCAGCTTAGCGTCGGGCAATCAGCCCCAGCATTTT. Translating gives CASSLASGNQPQHF. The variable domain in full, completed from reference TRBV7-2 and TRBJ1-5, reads GAGVSQSPSNKVTEKGKDVELRCDPISGHTALYWYRQSLGQGLEFLIYFQGNSAPDKSGLPSDRFSAERTGGSVSTLTIQRTQQEDSAVYLCASSLASGNQPQHFGDGTRLSIL.

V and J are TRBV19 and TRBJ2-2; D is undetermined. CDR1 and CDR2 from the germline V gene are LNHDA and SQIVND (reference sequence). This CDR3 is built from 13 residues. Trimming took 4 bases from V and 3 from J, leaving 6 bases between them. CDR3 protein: CASSRLDTGELFF. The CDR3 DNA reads TGTGCCAGTAGTAGACTTGACACCGGGGAGCTGTTTTTT.

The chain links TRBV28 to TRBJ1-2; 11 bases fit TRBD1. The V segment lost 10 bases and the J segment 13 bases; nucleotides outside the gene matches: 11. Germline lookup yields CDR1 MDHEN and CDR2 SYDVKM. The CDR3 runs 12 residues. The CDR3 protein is CAIRRGQGAGTF. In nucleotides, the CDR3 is TGTGCCATAAGGAGAGGACAGGGGGCCGGCACCTTC.

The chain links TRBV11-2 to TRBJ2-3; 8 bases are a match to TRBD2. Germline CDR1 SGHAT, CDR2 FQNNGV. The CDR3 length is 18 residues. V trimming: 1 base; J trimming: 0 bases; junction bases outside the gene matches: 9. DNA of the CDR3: TGTGCCAGCAGCTTAGGAAGTCGGACTAGCCCTAGCACAGATACGCAGTATTTT. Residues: CASSLGSRTSPSTDTQYF.

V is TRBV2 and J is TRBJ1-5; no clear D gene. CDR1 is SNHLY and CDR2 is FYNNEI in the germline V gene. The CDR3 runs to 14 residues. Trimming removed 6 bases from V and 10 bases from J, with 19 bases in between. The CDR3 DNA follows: TGTGCCAGCAGCGTCGGGTCACCCCCTTCCCCCCAGCATTTT. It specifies CASSVGSPPSPQHF.

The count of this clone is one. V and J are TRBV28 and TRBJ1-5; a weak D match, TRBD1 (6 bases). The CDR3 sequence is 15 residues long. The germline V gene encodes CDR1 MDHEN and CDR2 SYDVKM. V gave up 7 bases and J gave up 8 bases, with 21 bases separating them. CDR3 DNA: TGTGCCAGCATCGAGGGGGGGGAGTTTCGGGAGCCCCAGCATTTT. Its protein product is CASIEGGEFREPQHF. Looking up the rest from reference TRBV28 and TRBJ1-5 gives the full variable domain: DVKVTQSSRYLVKRTGEKVFLECVQDMDHENMFWYRQDPGLGLRLIYFSYDVKMKEKGDIPEGYSVSREKKERFSLILESASTNQTSMYLCASIEGGEFREPQHFGDGTRLSIL.

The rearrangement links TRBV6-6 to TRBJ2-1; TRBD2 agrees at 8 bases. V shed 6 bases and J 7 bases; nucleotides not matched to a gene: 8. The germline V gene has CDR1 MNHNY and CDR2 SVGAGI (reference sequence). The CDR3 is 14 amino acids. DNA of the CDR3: TGTGCCAGCAGATCCGGGGGGGCAGTTAATGAGCAGTTCTTC. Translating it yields CASRSGGAVNEQFF.

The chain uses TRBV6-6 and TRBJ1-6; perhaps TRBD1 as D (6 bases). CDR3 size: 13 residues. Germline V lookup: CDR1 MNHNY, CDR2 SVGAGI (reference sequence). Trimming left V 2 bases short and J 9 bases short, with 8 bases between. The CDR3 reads CASSYEGVSPLHF. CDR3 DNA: TGTGCCAGCAGTTACGAGGGGGTTTCACCCCTCCACTTT.

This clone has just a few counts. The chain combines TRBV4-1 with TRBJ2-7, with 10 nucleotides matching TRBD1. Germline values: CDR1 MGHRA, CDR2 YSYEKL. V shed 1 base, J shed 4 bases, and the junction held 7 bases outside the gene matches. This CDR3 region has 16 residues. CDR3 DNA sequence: TGCGCCAGCAGCCAAGGGTCGGGACAGGGGAAGTACGAGCAGTACTTC. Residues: CASSQGSGQGKYEQYF.